The sequence of this TCR beta chain was determined in a study of T cell repertoires in cytomegalovirus infection. Findings and caveats of the study: Within the response measured ex vivo, HLA-C-restricted CMV-specific TCR beta clonotypes were dominant.

TCRdb analysed the reads with MiXCR anew, one entry per CDR3 protein. This sample has hundreds of thousands of distinct CDR3 sequences, with roughly a third found just once. Only a few counts were recorded for this clonotype. Its antigen is as yet unknown. The CDR3 loop spans 16 amino acids. V was clipped by 6 bases and J by 10 bases; unmatched bases: 13. Per the germline V gene, CDR1 is MNHNY and CDR2 is SVGAGI (reference sequence). The V and J genes are TRBV6-6 and TRBJ1-6; 9 nucleotides line up with TRBD1. The receptor comes from a human donor in good health (CMV status not recorded). Some clones in this sample may be carry-over from other donors' samples. The source material was cultured PBMCs, sampled from culture after CMV antigen stimulation. The CDR3 region has the DNA TGTGCCAGCAGCCGCGGACAGGGGATAGAGGGATCACCCCTCCACTTT. Its translation is CASSRGQGIEGSPLHF.